This T cell receptor (beta chain) was captured in a study of OX40 agonist ivuxolimab in advanced cancers. As for the study in general: Prior checkpoint blockade (anti-PD-1, anti-PD-L1 or anti-CTLA-4) was permitted; approximately 44% had it. Study-wide results and caveats: More expanded clones were found, on average, in CD8+ than in CD4+ T cells.

Of note for this clone: Its antigen is still unknown.

The repertoire was sequenced with immunoSEQ multiplex PCR; TCRdb's copy has only in-frame clones and lacks some. The sample holds about 58,000 clones; over 75% are singletons and the top ten take 0.75%. Per the germline V gene, CDR1 is SGHRS and CDR2 is YFSETQ. Trimming took off 4 bases at V and 5 bases at J, with 17 bases between the two ends. The CDR3 runs to 15 residues. This receptor was taken from an adult with an advanced solid tumor such as melanoma, head and neck, liver or kidney cancer. Sequences were derived from CD4+ or CD8+ T cells sorted from blood, sampled in a trial of the OX40 agonist ivuxolimab. The chain carries TRBV5-1 and TRBJ2-3; D might be TRBD1 or TRBD2, each matching 5 bases. The chain's CDR3 is CASSGGPDDGDTQYF. CDR3 DNA sequence: TGCGCCAGCAGCGGGGGACCAGACGACGGAGATACGCAGTATTTT.